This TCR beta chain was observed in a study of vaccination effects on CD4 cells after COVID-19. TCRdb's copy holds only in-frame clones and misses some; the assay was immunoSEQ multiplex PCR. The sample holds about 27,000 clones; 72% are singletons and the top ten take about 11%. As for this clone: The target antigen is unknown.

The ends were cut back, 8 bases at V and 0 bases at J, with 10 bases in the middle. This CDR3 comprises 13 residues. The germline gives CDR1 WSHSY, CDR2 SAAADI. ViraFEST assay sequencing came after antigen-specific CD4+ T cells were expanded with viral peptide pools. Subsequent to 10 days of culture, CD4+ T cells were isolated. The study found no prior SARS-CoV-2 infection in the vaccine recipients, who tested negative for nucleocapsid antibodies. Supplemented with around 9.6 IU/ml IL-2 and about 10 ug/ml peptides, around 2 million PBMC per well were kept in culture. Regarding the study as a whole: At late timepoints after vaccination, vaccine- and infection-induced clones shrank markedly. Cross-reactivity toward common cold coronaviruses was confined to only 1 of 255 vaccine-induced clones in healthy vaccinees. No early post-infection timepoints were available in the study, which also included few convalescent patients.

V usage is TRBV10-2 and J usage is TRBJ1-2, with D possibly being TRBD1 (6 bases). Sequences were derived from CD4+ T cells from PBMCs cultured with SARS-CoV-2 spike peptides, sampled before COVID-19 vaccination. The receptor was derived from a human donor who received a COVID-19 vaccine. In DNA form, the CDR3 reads TGCGCCAGCCGGGACACTTCTAACTATGGCTACACCTTC. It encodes CASRDTSNYGYTF.